These 14 T cell receptor beta chains were sequenced from one sample in a study of CD8 T cells in ankylosing spondylitis. From the 5' RACE reads, TCRdb called clonotypes with MiXCR, one entry per CDR3 protein. The sample carries about 140,000 distinct CDR3 sequences, about 32% recorded once. Sequenced material: synovial fluid, either unsorted or a sorted T cell fraction (not recorded which). The source is a male donor with ankylosing spondylitis.

The chain recombines TRBV10-3 with TRBJ1-1; a weak D match, TRBD1 (6 bases). The germline CDR1 and CDR2 sequences are ENHRY and SYGVKD. The V end was cut by 3 bases, the J end by 5 bases, with 22 bases between. CDR3 length: 17 residues. CDR3 sequence: CAISDPFAGAEGTEAFF. The CDR3, as DNA: TGTGCCATCAGTGACCCGTTTGCGGGGGCGGAGGGGACTGAAGCTTTCTTT.

This clonotype showed up just a few times. The V and J genes are TRBV4-2 and TRBJ1-1, with D hard to call. Trimming stripped 4 bases from V and 11 bases from J, with 20 bases between. The CDR3 spans 14 residues. Germline loops: CDR1 LGHNA, CDR2 YNFKEQ. The CDR3 region is CASSPRPDFSEAFF. CDR3 in DNA: TGTGCCAGCAGCCCCCGTCCTGACTTCTCCGAGGCTTTCTTT.

The chain employs TRBV5-5 and TRBJ1-2; D gene unclear. CDR1 and CDR2 (germline): SGHKS, YYEKEE (reference sequence). This CDR3 comprises 14 residues. Trimming stripped 0 bases from V and 1 base from J, with 7 bases between. CDR3 sequence: CASSLEGINYGYTF. The DNA for the CDR3 is TGTGCCAGCAGCTTGGAGGGAATTAACTATGGCTACACCTTC. The whole variable domain, remainder taken from reference TRBV5-5 and TRBJ1-2, is DAGVTQSPTHLIKTRGQQVTLRCSPISGHKSVSWYQQVLGQGPQFIFQYYEKEERGRGNFPDRFSARQFPNYSSELNVNALLLGDSALYLCASSLEGINYGYTFGSGTRLTVV.

This chain links TRBV7-9 with TRBJ1-4; no definite D call. Trimming cost V 2 bases and J 4 bases, with 8 bases left between them. The CDR3 extends over 14 amino acids. Germline CDR1 is SEHNR and CDR2 is FQNEAQ (reference sequence). The CDR3 sequence: CASSLNSFNEKLFF. CDR3 in DNA: TGTGCCAGCAGCTTAAATAGTTTTAATGAAAAACTGTTTTTT.

This clonotype has just one count. This sequence joins TRBV18 and TRBJ2-7; D gene ambiguous. This CDR3 has 15 amino acids. Germline V gene lookup returns CDR1 KGHSH and CDR2 LQKENI. The V and J ends lost 2 bases and 2 bases respectively, with 13 bases between them. CDR3 nucleotides: TGTGCCAGCTCACCAGGAGACATGCGAACCTACGAGCAGTACTTC. Protein sequence: CASSPGDMRTYEQYF.

The CDR3 here is CASSAPDRGLYGYTF. The CDR3 nucleotides are TGTGCCAGCAGTGCCCCGGACAGGGGGTTATATGGCTACACCTTC. The rearrangement joins TRBV6-1 to TRBJ1-2; TRBD1 matches 10 bases. CDR1 is MNHNS, CDR2 SASEGT, per germline. The CDR3 has 15 amino acids. J gave up 5 bases and V 4 bases, and 7 bases lay outside the gene matches.

The V gene is TRBV12-3 or TRBV12-4, the J gene TRBJ1-4; TRBD1 is a possible D gene (6 bases). V shed 5 bases and J shed 0 bases, with 10 bases lying between them. This CDR3 contains 15 residues. Here the CDR3 reads CASSRRDTTNEKLFF. The CDR3 DNA reads TGTGCCAGCAGTCGCCGGGACACAACTAATGAAAAACTGTTTTTT.

The chain joins TRBV29-1 to TRBJ2-3; D might be TRBD2 (6 bases). Trimming removed 6 bases from V and 4 bases from J, with 17 bases in between. The CDR3 contains 14 residues. CDR1 and CDR2 from the germline V gene are SQVTM and ANQGSEA. The CDR3 sequence is CSVPRGGGSDTQYF. The CDR3 DNA reads as TGCAGCGTCCCCCGTGGGGGAGGCTCAGATACGCAGTATTTT.

In its sample, this clonotype was seen a few times. J is TRBJ1-6 and V is TRBV11-3, with unresolved D. From germline, CDR1 is SGHNT and CDR2 YENEEA. Trimming took off 0 bases at V and 9 bases at J, with 6 bases between the two ends. CDR3 length equals 13 residues. The CDR3 nucleotides read TGTGCCAGCAGCTTAGATCCGGGTTCACCCCTCCACTTT. It codes for CASSLDPGSPLHF.

The chain carries TRBV27 and TRBJ2-1, with a weak D call TRBD2 (6 bases). This CDR3 is 17 amino acids long. V was clipped by 2 bases and J by 2 bases, with 16 bases between them. Germline loops: CDR1 MNHEY, CDR2 SMNVEV (reference sequence). Here the CDR3 DNA reads TGTGCCAGCAGTTTAGGGAGGATTAGCGCCACCTACAATGAGCAGTTCTTC. It encodes CASSLGRISATYNEQFF.

This clonotype was observed a few times. V is TRBV5-1 and J is TRBJ2-1, with TRBD1 as a possible D gene (6 bases). The CDR3 has 16 residues. CDR1 SGHRS and CDR2 YFSETQ come from the germline V gene. V was clipped by 4 bases and J by 0 bases, with 14 bases between them. The CDR3 protein is CASSEAGTPSYNEQFF. DNA for the CDR3: TGCGCCAGCAGCGAGGCCGGGACACCCTCCTACAATGAGCAGTTCTTC.

The rearrangement links TRBV20-1 to TRBJ2-5; tentative D call: TRBD2 (6 bases). The germline V gene encodes CDR1 DFQATT and CDR2 SNEGSKA (reference sequence). CDR3 length equals 13 residues. Trimming left V 1 base short and J 3 bases short, with 9 bases between. CDR3: CSARVLAEETQYF. In DNA, the CDR3 is TGCAGTGCTAGAGTTTTAGCGGAAGAGACCCAGTACTTC.

The chain recombines TRBV12-3 or TRBV12-4 with TRBJ1-5; no firm D call. Deletions cut 8 bases from V and 6 bases from J, with 17 bases between. There are 14 residues in the CDR3. DNA of the CDR3: TGTGCCAGCGTTGACGGAGGGAAGGGTCAGCCCCAGCATTTT. Translating gives CASVDGGKGQPQHF.

V usage is TRBV7-2 and J usage is TRBJ2-2, with D tentatively TRBD1 (6 bases). Germline CDR1 SGHTA, CDR2 FQGNSA. Trimming took off 1 base at V and 3 bases at J, with 9 bases between the two ends. The CDR3 sequence is 15 residues long. The CDR3 spells CASSLGGTHTGELFF. CDR3 nucleotides: TGTGCCAGCAGCTTAGGAGGGACACACACCGGGGAGCTGTTTTTT. Variable domain in full (rest from reference TRBV7-2 and TRBJ2-2): GAGVSQSPSNKVTEKGKDVELRCDPISGHTALYWYRQSLGQGLEFLIYFQGNSAPDKSGLPSDRFSAERTGGSVSTLTIQRTQQEDSAVYLCASSLGGTHTGELFFGEGSRLTVL.